A selection of T cell receptor beta chains follows, all from one sample in a study of T-cell memory formation after mild COVID-19. TCRdb analysed the 5' RACE reads with MiXCR anew, one entry per CDR3 protein. The sample lists around 410,000 distinct CDR3 sequences; around 22% were seen once. Specimen: PBMCs or a T cell subset sorted from them (not recorded which). The receptor source for this set is an adult woman who had mild COVID-19 (a few samples of this study predate the infection). Cell type and time point are not known. Each CDR3 is given with its conserved first and last residue. Fields, in order: J gene, D gene, V gene, clone size, CDR3 protein, CDR3 DNA. The D gene is left open where the match is weak. Clone size is shown for a subset of rows, as once, few, many or a class of expanded clone.

J: TRBJ2-1; D: TRBD2; V: TRBV24-1; size: -; CDR3: CATRGGFAGATNEQFF; DNA: TGTGCCACCAGGGGGGGTTTTGCGGGAGCCACAAATGAGCAGTTCTTC
J: TRBJ2-7; D: -; V: TRBV12-3/TRBV12-4; size: many; CDR3: CASGNRASSYEQYF; DNA: TGTGCCAGCGGAAACAGGGCGAGCTCCTACGAGCAGTACTTC
J: TRBJ1-3; D: -; V: TRBV9; size: -; CDR3: CASSPLPESRGNTIYF; DNA: TGTGCCAGCAGCCCCCTACCCGAATCCAGGGGAAACACCATATATTTT
J: TRBJ2-7; D: -; V: TRBV28; size: -; CDR3: CASRLAAGYYEQYF; DNA: TGTGCCAGCAGGCTCGCGGCGGGCTATTACGAGCAGTACTTC
J: TRBJ1-1; D: TRBD1; V: TRBV5-5; size: many; CDR3: CASSFSGGGGTEAFF; DNA: TGTGCCAGCAGCTTTTCAGGGGGTGGCGGCACTGAAGCTTTCTTT
J: TRBJ2-2; D: -; V: TRBV6-5; size: few; CDR3: CASSYGRSFNTGELFF; DNA: TGTGCCAGCAGTTACGGACGGTCGTTTAACACCGGGGAGCTGTTTTTT
J: TRBJ2-1; D: -; V: TRBV29-1; size: few; CDR3: CSVETGAGVGEQFF; DNA: TGCAGCGTTGAAACGGGGGCTGGGGTAGGTGAGCAGTTCTTC
J: TRBJ1-1; D: TRBD1; V: TRBV7-8; size: few; CDR3: CASRFRWDRGTEAFF; DNA: TGTGCCAGCAGGTTTAGATGGGACAGGGGCACTGAAGCTTTCTTT
J: TRBJ1-4; D: -; V: TRBV5-5; size: -; CDR3: CASSLMSGVSEKLFF; DNA: TGTGCCAGCAGCTTGATGTCAGGGGTTTCGGAAAAACTGTTTTTT
J: TRBJ2-6; D: -; V: TRBV18; size: -; CDR3: CASSPMTVSGANVLTF; DNA: TGTGCCAGCTCACCAATGACCGTCTCTGGGGCCAACGTCCTGACTTTC
J: TRBJ1-2; D: TRBD1; V: TRBV29-1; size: -; CDR3: CSVEAGGYGYTF; DNA: TGCAGCGTTGAAGCAGGGGGTTATGGCTACACCTTC
J: TRBJ2-7; D: TRBD2; V: TRBV7-9; size: -; CDR3: CASSPGPAGRTYEQYF; DNA: TGTGCCAGCAGCCCAGGTCCAGCGGGGAGAACCTACGAGCAGTACTTC
J: TRBJ1-5; D: TRBD1; V: TRBV30; size: -; CDR3: CAWSDMTGGTGDGQPQHF; DNA: TGTGCCTGGAGTGATATGACAGGGGGAACCGGAGATGGTCAGCCCCAGCATTTT
J: TRBJ2-2; D: -; V: TRBV12-3/TRBV12-4; size: -; CDR3: CASRSNANTGELFF; DNA: TGTGCCAGCAGAAGTAACGCGAACACCGGGGAGCTGTTTTTT
J: TRBJ2-1; D: -; V: TRBV4-1; size: -; CDR3: CASSRGMQGNEQFF; DNA: TGCGCCAGCAGCCGAGGTATGCAGGGGAATGAGCAGTTCTTC
J: TRBJ2-7; D: TRBD1; V: TRBV27; size: -; CDR3: CASSRQGLIGAYEQYF; DNA: TGTGCCAGCAGCCGACAGGGGCTAATCGGGGCCTACGAGCAGTACTTC
J: TRBJ2-1; D: -; V: TRBV29-1; size: few; CDR3: CSGETGMDYNEQFF; DNA: TGCAGCGGTGAGACAGGTATGGACTACAATGAGCAGTTCTTC
J: TRBJ2-5; D: TRBD2; V: TRBV15; size: few; CDR3: CATSRGTSGRVVETQYF; DNA: TGTGCCACCAGCAGAGGAACTAGCGGGAGGGTGGTCGAGACCCAGTACTTC
J: TRBJ1-1; D: TRBD1; V: TRBV7-9; size: few; CDR3: CASRAGQVFGDTEAFF; DNA: TGTGCCAGCAGGGCGGGACAGGTCTTCGGGGACACTGAAGCTTTCTTT
J: TRBJ2-7; D: -; V: TRBV5-1; size: few; CDR3: CASSLEGSLYEQYF; DNA: TGTGCCAGCAGTTTAGAGGGGAGCCTCTACGAGCAGTACTTC
J: TRBJ2-7; D: -; V: TRBV18; size: -; CDR3: CASSLNGYSYEQYF; DNA: TGTGCCAGCTCACTTAACGGGTACTCCTACGAGCAGTACTTC
J: TRBJ1-1; D: -; V: TRBV15; size: few; CDR3: CATSRDRRHTEAFF; DNA: TGTGCCACCAGCAGAGATAGGAGGCACACAGAAGCTTTCTTT
J: TRBJ1-6; D: -; V: TRBV25-1; size: few; CDR3: CASSGGGQLHF; DNA: TGTGCCAGCAGTGGCGGAGGACAGCTCCACTTT
J: TRBJ2-1; D: -; V: TRBV27; size: few; CDR3: CASSLSFDSPEQFF; DNA: TGTGCCAGCAGTTTATCCTTCGACAGTCCAGAGCAGTTCTTC
J: TRBJ1-5; D: -; V: TRBV4-1; size: few; CDR3: CASSLENSNQPQHF; DNA: TGCGCCAGCAGCCTTGAAAATAGCAATCAGCCCCAGCATTTT
J: TRBJ1-5; D: TRBD1; V: TRBV12-3/TRBV12-4; size: few; CDR3: CASRAQGGNQPQHF; DNA: TGTGCCAGCAGGGCCCAGGGGGGCAATCAGCCCCAGCATTTT
J: TRBJ2-2; D: -; V: TRBV11-2; size: many; CDR3: CASKRAATGELFF; DNA: TGTGCCAGCAAACGTGCCGCCACCGGGGAGCTGTTTTTT
J: TRBJ2-1; D: -; V: TRBV4-1; size: few; CDR3: CASSQGVSPYNEQFF; DNA: TGCGCCAGCAGCCAAGGGGTATCCCCTTACAATGAGCAGTTCTTC
J: TRBJ2-1; D: -; V: TRBV7-6; size: few; CDR3: CASSPVRDNEQFF; DNA: TGTGCCAGCAGCCCCGTAAGGGACAATGAGCAGTTCTTC
J: TRBJ2-3; D: TRBD2; V: TRBV9; size: few; CDR3: CASRPGLGGDTQYF; DNA: TGTGCCAGCAGGCCGGGACTAGGAGGTGATACGCAGTATTTT
J: TRBJ1-5; D: -; V: TRBV28; size: few; CDR3: CASSLKGGPNQPQHF; DNA: TGTGCCAGCAGTTTAAAGGGGGGGCCCAATCAGCCCCAGCATTTT
J: TRBJ2-5; D: -; V: TRBV10-3; size: few; CDR3: CAISELETQYF; DNA: TGTGCCATCAGTGAGTTGGAGACCCAGTACTTC
J: TRBJ2-5; D: TRBD1; V: TRBV5-1; size: few; CDR3: CASSPAGGGLETQYF; DNA: TGCGCCAGCAGTCCCGCAGGGGGCGGATTGGAGACCCAGTACTTC
J: TRBJ2-2; D: TRBD2; V: TRBV20-1; size: few; CDR3: CSLRGGLNTGELFF; DNA: TGCAGTCTGCGGGGGGGCCTAAACACCGGGGAGCTGTTTTTT
J: TRBJ2-3; D: -; V: TRBV7-3; size: -; CDR3: CASSLEWGDTQYF; DNA: TGTGCCAGCAGCTTAGAGTGGGGAGATACGCAGTATTTT
J: TRBJ2-1; D: TRBD2; V: TRBV7-3; size: -; CDR3: CASSFSGTNNEQFF; DNA: TGTGCCAGCAGCTTCAGCGGGACCAACAATGAGCAGTTCTTC
J: TRBJ2-5; D: -; V: TRBV12-3/TRBV12-4; size: few; CDR3: CASSAGRGETQYF; DNA: TGTGCCAGCAGCGCGGGCAGGGGAGAGACCCAGTACTTC
J: TRBJ2-1; D: TRBD1; V: TRBV20-1; size: once; CDR3: CSATDRVIYEQFF; DNA: TGCAGTGCTACGGACAGGGTGATATATGAGCAGTTCTTC
J: TRBJ1-1; D: -; V: TRBV27; size: -; CDR3: CASSLSGTMNTEAFF; DNA: TGTGCCAGCAGTTTATCGGGGACAATGAACACTGAAGCTTTCTTT
J: TRBJ1-6; D: TRBD1; V: TRBV28; size: few; CDR3: CASRTRTGNSPLHF; DNA: TGTGCCAGCAGGACCCGGACAGGGAATTCACCCCTCCACTTT
J: TRBJ2-2; D: -; V: TRBV7-2; size: few; CDR3: CASSLGPTLQSGELFF; DNA: TGTGCCAGCAGCTTAGGTCCTACTTTACAGTCCGGGGAGCTGTTTTTT
J: TRBJ1-5; D: -; V: TRBV18; size: few; CDR3: CASSPSGAYNQPQHF; DNA: TGTGCCAGCTCACCGTCGGGGGCCTACAATCAGCCCCAGCATTTT